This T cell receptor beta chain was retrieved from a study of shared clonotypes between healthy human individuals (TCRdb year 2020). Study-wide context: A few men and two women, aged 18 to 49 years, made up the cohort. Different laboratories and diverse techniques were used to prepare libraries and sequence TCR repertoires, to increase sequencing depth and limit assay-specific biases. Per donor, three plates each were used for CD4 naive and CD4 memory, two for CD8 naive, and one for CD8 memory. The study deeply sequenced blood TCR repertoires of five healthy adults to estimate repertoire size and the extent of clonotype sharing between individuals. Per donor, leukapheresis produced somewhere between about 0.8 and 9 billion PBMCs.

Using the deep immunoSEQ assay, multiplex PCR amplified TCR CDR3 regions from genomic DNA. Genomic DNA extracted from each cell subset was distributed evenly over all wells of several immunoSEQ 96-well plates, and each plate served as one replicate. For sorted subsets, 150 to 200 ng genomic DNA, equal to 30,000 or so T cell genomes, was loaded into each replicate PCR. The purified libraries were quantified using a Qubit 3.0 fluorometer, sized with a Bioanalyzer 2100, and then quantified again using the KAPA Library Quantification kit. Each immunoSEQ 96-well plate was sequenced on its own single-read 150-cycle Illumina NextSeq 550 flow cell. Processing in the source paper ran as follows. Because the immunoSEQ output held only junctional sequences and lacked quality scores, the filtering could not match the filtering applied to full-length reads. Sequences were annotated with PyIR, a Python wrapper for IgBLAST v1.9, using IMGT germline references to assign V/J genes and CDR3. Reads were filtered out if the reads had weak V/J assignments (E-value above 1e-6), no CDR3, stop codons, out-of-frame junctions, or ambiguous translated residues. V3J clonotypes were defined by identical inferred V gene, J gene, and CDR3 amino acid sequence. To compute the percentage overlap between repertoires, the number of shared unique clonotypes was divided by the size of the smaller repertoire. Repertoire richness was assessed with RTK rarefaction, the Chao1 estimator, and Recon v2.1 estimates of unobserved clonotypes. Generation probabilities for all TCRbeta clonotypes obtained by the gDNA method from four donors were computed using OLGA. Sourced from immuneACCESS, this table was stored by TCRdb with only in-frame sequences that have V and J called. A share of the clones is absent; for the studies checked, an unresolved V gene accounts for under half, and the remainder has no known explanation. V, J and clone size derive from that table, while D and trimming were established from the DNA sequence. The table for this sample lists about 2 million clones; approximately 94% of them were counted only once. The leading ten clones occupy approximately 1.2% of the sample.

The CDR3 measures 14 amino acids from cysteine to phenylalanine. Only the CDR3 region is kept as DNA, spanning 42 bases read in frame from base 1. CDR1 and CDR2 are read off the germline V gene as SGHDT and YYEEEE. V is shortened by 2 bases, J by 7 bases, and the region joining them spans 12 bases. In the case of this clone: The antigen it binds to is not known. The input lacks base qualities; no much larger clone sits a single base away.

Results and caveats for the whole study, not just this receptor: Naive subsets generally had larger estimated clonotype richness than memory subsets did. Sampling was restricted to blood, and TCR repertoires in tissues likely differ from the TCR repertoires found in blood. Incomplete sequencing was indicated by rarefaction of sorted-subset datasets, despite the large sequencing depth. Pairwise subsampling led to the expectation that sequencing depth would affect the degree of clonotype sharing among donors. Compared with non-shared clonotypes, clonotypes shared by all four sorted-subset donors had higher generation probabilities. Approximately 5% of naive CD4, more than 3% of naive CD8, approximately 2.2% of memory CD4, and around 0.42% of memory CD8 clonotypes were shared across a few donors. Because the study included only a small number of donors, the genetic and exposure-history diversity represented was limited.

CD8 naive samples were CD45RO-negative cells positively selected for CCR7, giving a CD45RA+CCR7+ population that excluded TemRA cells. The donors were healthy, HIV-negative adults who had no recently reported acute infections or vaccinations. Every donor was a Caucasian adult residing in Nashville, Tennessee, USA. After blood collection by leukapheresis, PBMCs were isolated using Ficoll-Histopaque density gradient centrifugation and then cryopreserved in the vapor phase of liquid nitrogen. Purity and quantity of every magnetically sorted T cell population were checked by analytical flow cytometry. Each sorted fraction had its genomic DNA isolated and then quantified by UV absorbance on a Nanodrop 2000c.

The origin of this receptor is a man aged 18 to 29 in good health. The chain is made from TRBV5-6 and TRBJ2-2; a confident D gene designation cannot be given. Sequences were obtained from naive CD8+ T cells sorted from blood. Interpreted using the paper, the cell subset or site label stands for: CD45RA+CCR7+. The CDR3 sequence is CASSFWYRDGELFF. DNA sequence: TGTGCCAGCAGCTTTTGGTATAGGGACGGGGAGCTGTTTTTT.